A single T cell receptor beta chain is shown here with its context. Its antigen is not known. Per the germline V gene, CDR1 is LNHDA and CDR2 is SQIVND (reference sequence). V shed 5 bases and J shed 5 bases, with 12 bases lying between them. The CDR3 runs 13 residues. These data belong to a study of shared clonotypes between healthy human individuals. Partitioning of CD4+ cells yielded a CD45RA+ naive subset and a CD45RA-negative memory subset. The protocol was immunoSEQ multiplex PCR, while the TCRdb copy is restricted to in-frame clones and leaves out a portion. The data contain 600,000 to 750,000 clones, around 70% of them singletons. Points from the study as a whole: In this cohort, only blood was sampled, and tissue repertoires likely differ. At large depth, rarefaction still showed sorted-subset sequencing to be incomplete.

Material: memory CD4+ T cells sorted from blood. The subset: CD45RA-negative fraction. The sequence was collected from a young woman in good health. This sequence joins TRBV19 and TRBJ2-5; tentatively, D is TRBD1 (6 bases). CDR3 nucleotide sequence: TGTGCCAGTAGTCCGACAGGACGCGAGACCCAGTACTTC. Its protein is CASSPTGRETQYF.